The sequence of this T cell receptor beta chain was determined in a study of shared clonotypes between healthy human individuals. Study summary: Used for every donor were three CD4 naive, three CD4 memory, two CD8 naive and one CD8 memory plate.

The CDR3 loop spans 13 amino acids. Germline lookup yields CDR1 MRHNA and CDR2 SNTAGT. V lost 2 bases to trimming and J lost 4 bases, with 8 bases between them. Terminally differentiated effector memory CD45RA+ cells were excluded by CCR7 positive selection of CD45RO-negative cells. Only Caucasian adults living in Nashville, Tennessee served as donors. As processed by the authors: ImmunoSEQ output lacked quality scores and full-length reads, limiting matched filtering. Some clones are missing from TCRdb's copy, which holds only in-frame ones; the method was immunoSEQ multiplex PCR. The V and J calls and clone size are taken from that table; D and trimming were inferred from the DNA. The sample holds some 1,900,000 clones, about 94% seen once.

The chain has TRBV6-4 and TRBJ1-1, with D uncertain. This TCR was sampled from a man aged 18 to 29 in good health. The sample comprised naive CD8+ T cells sorted from blood. The CDR3 sequence: CASSDTPRTEAFF. The CDR3 DNA is TGTGCCAGCAGTGACACTCCTCGCACTGAAGCTTTCTTT.